Listed below are T cell receptor beta chains from one sample, sequenced in a study of Graves' ophthalmopathy and Graves' hyperthyroidism. A single record per CDR3 protein comes from TCRdb applying MiXCR to the multiplex PCR reads. The data contain some 390,000 distinct CDR3 sequences, 15% to 20% of them singletons. The sample consisted of peripheral blood. These receptors were collected from a woman in her late teens or twenties with Graves' ophthalmopathy. Each CDR3 is given with its conserved first and last residue. Each record gives: J gene, D gene, V gene, clone size, CDR3 protein, CDR3 DNA. The D gene is left open where the match is weak. Expanded clones are given a class, and other clones once, few, many or no size at all.

>TRBJ1-1|TRBD1|TRBV12-3/TRBV12-4|many
CASSYIRDREAFF
TGTGCCAGCAGCTATATCCGGGACAGAGAAGCTTTCTTT
>TRBJ1-6|.|TRBV7-2|many
CASSLRQSSYNSPLHF
TGTGCCAGCAGCCTTCGACAGAGCTCCTATAATTCACCCCTCCACTTT
>TRBJ1-4|.|TRBV6-2/TRBV6-3|many
CASSLQENEKLFF
TGTGCCAGCAGCTTACAGGAGAATGAAAAACTGTTTTTT
>TRBJ2-2|.|TRBV6-1|.
CASAPRGNTGELFF
TGTGCCAGCGCCCCAAGGGGGAACACCGGGGAGCTGTTTTTT
>TRBJ2-1|.|TRBV7-9|few
CASGGEGGRNEQFF
TGTGCCAGCGGGGGGGAGGGGGGCAGGAATGAGCAGTTCTTC
>TRBJ2-7|TRBD2|TRBV6-5|many
CASSYSFSGGSYEQYF
TGTGCCAGCAGTTACTCGTTTAGCGGGGGTTCCTACGAGCAGTACTTC
>TRBJ2-4|TRBD2|TRBV7-9|many
CASSPPRGTSGGSLAYF
TGTGCCAGCAGCCCCCCCAGAGGGACTAGCGGGGGGTCGTTAGCGTACTTC
>TRBJ2-5|TRBD2|TRBV9|many
CASSGGVFGETQYF
TGTGCCAGCAGTGGGGGGGTGTTTGGGGAGACCCAGTACTTC
>TRBJ1-1|TRBD1|TRBV6-2/TRBV6-3|many
CASRAYRGPMNTEAFF
TGTGCCAGCAGGGCTTACAGGGGTCCTATGAACACTGAAGCTTTCTTT
>TRBJ2-7|.|TRBV28|.
CASSELGGYEQYF
TGTGCCAGCAGTGAATTAGGCGGGTACGAGCAGTACTTC
>TRBJ1-1|.|TRBV6-2/TRBV6-3|many
CASSYRSLNTEAFF
TGTGCCAGCAGTTACAGGTCACTGAACACTGAAGCTTTCTTT
>TRBJ2-7|.|TRBV11-1|.
CASSLRRDRLDEQYF
TGTGCCAGCAGCCTCCGCCGAGACAGGTTGGACGAGCAGTACTTC
>TRBJ2-5|TRBD1|TRBV6-2/TRBV6-3|.
CASSSDRGRETQYF
TGTGCCAGCAGTTCCGACAGGGGTAGGGAGACCCAGTACTTC
>TRBJ2-5|.|TRBV6-2/TRBV6-3|many
CAISQRIQETQYF
TGTGCCATCAGTCAGAGAATCCAAGAGACCCAGTACTTC
>TRBJ2-5|.|TRBV7-2|many
CASSSELAGETQYF
TGTGCCAGCAGCTCCGAGTTGGCGGGAGAGACCCAGTACTTC
>TRBJ2-2|.|TRBV19|many
CASGFTGELFF
TGTGCCAGTGGTTTCACCGGGGAGCTGTTTTTT
>TRBJ1-1|.|TRBV7-6|many
CASSRQPGNTEAFF
TGTGCCAGCAGCCGACAGCCGGGGAACACTGAAGCTTTCTTT
>TRBJ1-6|.|TRBV5-4|.
CASSYPGTGYSPLHF
TGTGCCAGCAGCTACCCCGGGACGGGCTATTCACCCCTCCACTTT
>TRBJ1-1|.|TRBV27|many
CASSSNRMNTEAFF
TGTGCCAGCAGTTCGAACAGGATGAACACTGAAGCTTTCTTT
>TRBJ2-7|TRBD2|TRBV12-3/TRBV12-4|.
CASGQREMSYEQYF
TGTGCCAGCGGTCAGCGGGAGATGTCCTACGAGCAGTACTTC
>TRBJ2-2|.|TRBV20-1|many
CSARDDGQSAGELFF
TGCAGTGCTAGAGATGATGGACAGTCGGCCGGGGAGCTGTTTTTT
>TRBJ1-6|.|TRBV5-5|many
CASSLRVSNSPLHF
TGTGCCAGCAGCTTGCGAGTTAGTAATTCACCCCTCCACTTT
>TRBJ1-5|TRBD1|TRBV28|many
CASIVDRENQPQHF
TGTGCCAGCATTGTCGACAGGGAGAATCAGCCCCAGCATTTT
>TRBJ2-2|.|TRBV6-1|.
CASRGGGPNTGELFF
TGTGCCAGCAGGGGAGGGGGACCGAACACCGGGGAGCTGTTTTTT
>TRBJ1-2|TRBD1|TRBV4-3|many
CASSQGDSPYGYTF
TGCGCCAGCAGCCAAGGGGACAGTCCCTATGGCTACACCTTC
>TRBJ2-5|.|TRBV6-2/TRBV6-3|few
CASSYPSNQGDETQYF
TGTGCCAGCAGCTACCCGAGTAATCAGGGTGATGAGACCCAGTACTTC
>TRBJ2-4|TRBD2|TRBV27|many
CASSPRTRSAKNIQYF
TGTGCCAGCAGTCCGAGGACTAGATCAGCCAAAAACATTCAGTACTTC
>TRBJ1-1|.|TRBV9|many
CASSPEGRAGTEAFF
TGTGCCAGCAGCCCCGAGGGCAGGGCAGGCACTGAAGCTTTCTTT
>TRBJ1-5|.|TRBV6-2/TRBV6-3|many
CASSSQGRNQPQHF
TGTGCCAGCAGTTCACAGGGTCGCAATCAGCCCCAGCATTTT
>TRBJ2-5|.|TRBV7-6|few
CASSLLGWNQETQYF
TGTGCCAGCAGCCTATTAGGGTGGAACCAAGAGACCCAGTACTTC
>TRBJ2-5|.|TRBV5-6|many
CASSQRTLEETQYF
TGTGCCAGCAGCCAACGGACCCTAGAAGAGACCCAGTACTTC
>TRBJ1-1|.|TRBV30|many
CAWSARRNTEAFF
TGTGCCTGGAGCGCCAGGAGGAACACTGAAGCTTTCTTT
>TRBJ2-1|.|TRBV30|many
CAWGGISYNEQFF
TGTGCCTGGGGGGGAATCTCCTACAATGAGCAGTTCTTC
>TRBJ1-2|TRBD1|TRBV20-1|.
CSASLSGQGRGGYTF
TGCAGTGCTAGCTTATCGGGACAGGGGAGAGGGGGCTACACCTTC
>TRBJ2-4|TRBD1|TRBV5-6|many
CASSLLGTGVF
TGTGCCAGCAGCTTATTAGGGACAGGGGTCTTC
>TRBJ1-1|.|TRBV6-5|many
CASSYGPYGVNTEAFF
TGTGCCAGCAGTTACGGCCCCTATGGGGTGAACACTGAAGCTTTCTTT
>TRBJ1-1|.|TRBV4-3|.
CASSQDRGQVAFF
TGCGCCAGCAGCCAAGATAGAGGGCAGGTTGCTTTCTTT
>TRBJ2-7|.|TRBV3-1|many
CASSQGISVGYEQYF
TGTGCCAGCAGCCAAGGTATATCGGTGGGCTACGAGCAGTACTTC
>TRBJ2-5|TRBD2|TRBV6-2/TRBV6-3|many
CASSYHSGAQEETQYF
TGTGCCAGCAGTTACCATAGCGGGGCGCAGGAGGAGACCCAGTACTTC
>TRBJ2-5|.|TRBV6-1|.
CASSQPGQSTETQYF
TGTGCCAGCAGTCAACCCGGACAGTCCACAGAGACCCAGTACTTC
>TRBJ2-2|TRBD1|TRBV2|many
CASRWDRGWTGELFF
TGTGCCAGCAGATGGGACAGGGGATGGACCGGGGAGCTGTTTTTT
>TRBJ2-5|.|TRBV6-2/TRBV6-3|many
CASRLGKRAGQETQYF
TGTGCCAGCAGATTAGGAAAAAGGGCCGGTCAAGAGACCCAGTACTTC
>TRBJ1-1|.|TRBV11-2|.
CTSSSEDGPPEAFF
TGTACCAGCAGCTCCGAGGACGGGCCCCCTGAAGCTTTCTTT
>TRBJ1-2|TRBD1|TRBV20-1|many
CSASGGQGIGYTF
TGCAGTGCTAGTGGGGGACAGGGGATCGGCTACACCTTC
>TRBJ1-1|.|TRBV6-6|many
CASSYSPQSAVWFVNTEAFF
TGTGCCAGCAGTTACTCACCTCAAAGCGCAGTTTGGTTTGTGAACACTGAAGCTTTCTTT
>TRBJ1-2|.|TRBV4-3|many
CASSQSRREDYGYTF
TGCGCCAGCAGCCAATCCCGGAGGGAGGACTATGGCTACACCTTC
>TRBJ1-1|TRBD1|TRBV28|many
CASRTGLPEAFF
TGTGCCAGCAGGACAGGGCTACCTGAAGCTTTCTTT
>TRBJ1-5|.|TRBV5-1|many
CTSSLVQGEEQPQHF
TGCACCAGCAGCTTGGTACAGGGCGAGGAGCAGCCCCAGCATTTT
>TRBJ1-2|.|TRBV2|many
CASRAGGVDYGYTF
TGTGCCAGCAGGGCCGGGGGGGTGGACTATGGCTACACCTTC
>TRBJ2-7|TRBD2|TRBV6-2/TRBV6-3|many
CASSYLAGESYEQYF
TGTGCCAGCAGTTACCTAGCGGGGGAGTCCTACGAGCAGTACTTC
>TRBJ2-7|.|TRBV11-2|many
CASSSETYEQYF
TGTGCCAGCAGCTCGGAGACCTACGAGCAGTACTTC
>TRBJ2-2|TRBD2|TRBV6-5|.
CASSQRLANTGELFF
TGTGCCAGCAGCCAACGACTAGCCAACACCGGGGAGCTGTTTTTT
>TRBJ2-5|.|TRBV7-3|many
CASSLERRGQETQYF
TGTGCCAGCAGCTTAGAGAGGAGGGGGCAAGAGACCCAGTACTTC
>TRBJ2-7|.|TRBV6-5|many
CASSPDDWMQYF
TGTGCCAGCAGTCCGGATGACTGGATGCAGTACTTC
>TRBJ1-1|.|TRBV19|many
CASSPPTGKVPSTEAFF
TGTGCCAGTAGTCCACCAACAGGGAAGGTGCCGTCCACTGAAGCTTTCTTT
>TRBJ2-7|.|TRBV24-1|many
CATRSNRDGEQYF
TGTGCCACCCGCAGCAATAGGGACGGCGAGCAGTACTTC
>TRBJ1-6|.|TRBV18|many
CASSASGINSPLHF
TGTGCCAGCTCAGCTTCAGGGATTAATTCACCCCTCCACTTT
>TRBJ2-7|TRBD2|TRBV6-1|few
CASRTGGGRGREQYF
TGTGCCAGCAGGACTGGGGGCGGGAGGGGCCGCGAGCAGTACTTC
>TRBJ2-7|TRBD1|TRBV7-9|many
CASSLTGQLPEQYF
TGTGCCAGCAGCTTGACAGGGCAACTACCCGAGCAGTACTTC